A single sample is the source of the 32 T cell receptor beta chains below, sequenced in a study of OX40 agonist ivuxolimab in advanced cancers. Generated by immunoSEQ multiplex PCR, the TCRdb table keeps only in-frame clones and is missing some. The sample lists over 25,000 clones, about 86% occurring once. Sample: CD4+ or CD8+ T cells sorted from blood, taken in a trial of the OX40 agonist ivuxolimab. The receptors here all came from an adult with an advanced solid tumor such as melanoma, head and neck, liver or kidney cancer.

The V gene is TRBV5-4, the J gene TRBJ2-3; D is unclear. Germline loops: CDR1 SGHNT, CDR2 YYREEE (reference sequence). The CDR3 is made up of 12 amino acids. Trimming cost V 0 bases and J 14 bases, with 13 bases left between them. The CDR3 DNA reads TGTGCCAGCAGCTTGGGTGAGCCAATGTCGTATTTT. Protein: CASSLGEPMSYF.

The V call is TRBV7-2, the J call TRBJ1-3; D uncertain. The CDR3 extends over 13 amino acids. Germline V gene data show CDR1 as SGHTA and CDR2 as FQGNSA. V was clipped by 6 bases and J by 3 bases, with 9 bases between them. This CDR3 is CASSSWGGNTIYF. For the CDR3, the DNA is TGTGCCAGCAGTTCTTGGGGTGGAAACACCATATATTTT.

This clone rates as large. The rearrangement uses TRBV27 and TRBJ1-5; D ambiguous. This CDR3 contains 18 residues. In germline, CDR1 is MNHEY, CDR2 SMNVEV (reference sequence). V lost 5 bases, J lost 0 bases, and 20 bases lay in between. CDR3 sequence reads: CASSPISPSENSNQPQHF. The DNA for the CDR3 is TGTGCCAGCAGTCCTATATCCCCATCAGAGAATAGCAATCAGCCCCAGCATTTT.

This clone was recorded a few times. V gene TRBV6-6 combines with J gene TRBJ2-7, with 9 bases matching TRBD1. The CDR3 has 16 residues. After removal of 0 bases from V and 6 bases from J, the junction contained 9 bases not matched to a gene. Germline CDR1 is MNHNY and CDR2 is SVGAGI (reference sequence). CDR3 sequence (DNA): TGTGCCAGCAGTTACTCTTCCGGGACAGGGCTGTTCGAGCAGTACTTC. Its protein product is CASSYSSGTGLFEQYF.

This rearrangement joins TRBV9 to TRBJ1-6; 8 bases match TRBD1. The CDR3 covers 15 residues. Per the germline V gene, CDR1 is SGDLS and CDR2 is YYNGEE. With 4 bases clipped from V and 8 bases from J, the junction kept 8 bases outside the gene matches. This CDR3 is CASSTRTGGDSPLHF. As DNA, the CDR3 is TGTGCCAGCAGCACCCGAACAGGGGGAGATTCACCCCTCCACTTT.

This chain joins TRBV19 and TRBJ2-1, with 9 bases lining up with TRBD1. CDR1 and CDR2 from the germline V gene are LNHDA and SQIVND (reference sequence). After removal of 4 bases from V and 7 bases from J, the junction contained 8 bases not matched to a gene. The CDR3 is 15 amino acids. DNA of the CDR3: TGTGCCAGTAGTACCCTCGGACAGGGGTGGAATGAGCAGTTCTTC. The encoded protein is CASSTLGQGWNEQFF.

The CDR3 reads CASSKAKRGAIYNEQFF. In DNA form, the CDR3 reads TGTGCCAGCAGCAAAGCGAAGCGGGGGGCGATCTACAATGAGCAGTTCTTC. The gene calls are TRBV21-1 and TRBJ2-1; the tabulated D call, TRBD2, remains unverified against the DNA. TRBV21-1 is assigned pseudogene status. The CDR3 runs 17 residues.

This chain joins TRBV6-4 and TRBJ1-5, with D perhaps matching TRBD1 (5 bases). CDR1 and CDR2 from the germline V gene are MRHNA and SNTAGT. The CDR3 contains 12 residues. The CDR3 DNA follows: TGTGTCTTCGCGATCCTGGGGGAGCCCCAGCATTTT. It yields the protein CVFAILGEPQHF.

This rearrangement joins TRBV27 to TRBJ2-7, with D perhaps TRBD1 (6 bases). V was clipped by 5 bases and J by 0 bases, with 14 bases between them. The germline V gene has CDR1 MNHEY and CDR2 SMNVEV (reference sequence). The CDR3 extends over 15 amino acids. CDR3 protein: CASSAETGSSYEQYF. CDR3 sequence (DNA): TGTGCCAGCAGTGCCGAAACAGGGAGCTCCTACGAGCAGTACTTC.

This chain connects TRBV7-9 to TRBJ2-3; D gene unclear. This CDR3 spans 13 amino acids. Germline V gene lookup returns CDR1 SEHNR and CDR2 FQNEAQ (reference sequence). Deletions cut 6 bases from V and 0 bases from J, with 7 bases between. In nucleotides, the CDR3 is TGTGCCAGCAGAGCAGCTAGCACAGATACGCAGTATTTT. Translating it yields CASRAASTDTQYF.

The CDR3 bases are TGTGCCACCAGCAGAGCTGGCAACTCTGGAAACACCATATATTTT. Amino acids: CATSRAGNSGNTIYF. The chain has TRBV15 and TRBJ1-3; D remains ambiguous. Germline V gene lookup returns CDR1 LNHNV and CDR2 YYDKDF (reference sequence). V lost 1 base and J lost 0, with 7 bases in between. The CDR3 totals 15 residues.

The chain recombines TRBV9 with TRBJ2-1, with a weak D call TRBD1 (6 bases). Trimming stripped 5 bases from V and 4 bases from J, with 16 bases between. There are 15 residues in the CDR3. Germline loops: CDR1 SGDLS, CDR2 YYNGEE. The chain's CDR3 is CASRLDGGQYNEQFF. Here the CDR3 DNA reads TGTGCCAGCAGATTAGATGGGGGACAATACAATGAGCAGTTCTTC.

The chain employs TRBV6-5 and TRBJ2-5; D tentatively fits TRBD1 or TRBD2 (5 bases each). The CDR3 consists of 15 residues. Germline lookup yields CDR1 MNHEY and CDR2 SVGAGI. Trimming shortened V by 6 bases and J by 1 base, and 15 bases separated the two germline ends. CDR3 sequence (DNA): TGTGCCAGCAGCGCTTGGGACCATCCCCAAGAGACCCAGTACTTC. Protein product: CASSAWDHPQETQYF.

The rearrangement links TRBV27 to TRBJ2-7, with TRBD1 matching 7 bases. The CDR3 runs to 15 residues. V lost 5 bases to trimming and J lost 4 bases; unmatched junction nucleotides: 11. CDR1 is MNHEY, CDR2 SMNVEV, per germline (reference sequence). The CDR3 bases are TGTGCCAGCAGTCTCACAGGGGAAAAGGGGTACGAGCAGTACTTC. This encodes CASSLTGEKGYEQYF.

CDR3 DNA: TGTGCCAGCAGCTTGGTGACCTCCAAAGGGGGGAACACCGGGGAGCTGTTTTTT. Protein sequence: CASSLVTSKGGNTGELFF. The gene calls are TRBV5-6 and TRBJ2-2; possible D gene TRBD1, 6 bases. CDR3 length: 18 amino acids. Germline-derived CDR1 and CDR2 are SGHDT and YYEEEE. V lost 0 bases and J 1 base, leaving 16 bases between the germline ends. Full variable domain (rest looked up from reference TRBV5-6 and TRBJ2-2): DAGVTQSPTHLIKTRGQQVTLRCSPKSGHDTVSWYQQALGQGPQFIFQYYEEEERQRGNFPDRFSGHQFPNYSSELNVNALLLGDSALYLCASSLVTSKGGNTGELFFGEGSRLTVL.

The chain recombines TRBV19 with TRBJ2-2; possible D gene TRBD2, 6 bases. The CDR3 totals 17 residues. The V gene lost 1 base and the J gene lost 5 bases, with 17 bases spanning the gap. Germline CDR1 LNHDA, CDR2 SQIVND (reference sequence). CDR3 residues: CASSIGPGVIGTGELFF. CDR3 bases: TGTGCCAGTAGTATAGGACCGGGGGTGATTGGTACCGGGGAGCTGTTTTTT.

The chain couples TRBV27 to TRBJ2-5, with a tentative D call TRBD2 (5 bases). The CDR3 loop spans 13 amino acids. The ends were cut back, 0 bases at V and 8 bases at J, with 10 bases in the middle. Per the germline V gene, CDR1 is MNHEY and CDR2 is SMNVEV (reference sequence). CDR3: CASSLSGRDTQYF. The CDR3 nucleotides are TGTGCCAGCAGTTTATCGGGTCGGGATACCCAGTACTTC.

This clone was detected only once. The gene calls are TRBV19 and TRBJ2-5, with 9 positions matching TRBD1. Germline V gene lookup returns CDR1 LNHDA and CDR2 SQIVND (reference sequence). Unmatched junction bases numbered 8, after V lost 5 bases and J lost 1 base. This CDR3 region has 16 residues. The CDR3 DNA reads as TGTGCCAGTAGTGTGAGACAGGGGGTCATCCAAGAGACCCAGTACTTC. Protein sequence: CASSVRQGVIQETQYF.

V and J are TRBV10-3 and TRBJ2-3; no firm D call. The germline CDR1 and CDR2 sequences are ENHRY and SYGVKD. Between the trimmed V and J ends, which lost 4 bases and 0 bases, there was a span of 11 bases. This CDR3 is 15 amino acids long. In DNA, the CDR3 is TGTGCCATCAGTGTCAGAGTAGCTAGCACAGATACGCAGTATTTT. It codes for CAISVRVASTDTQYF.

This chain connects TRBV27 to TRBJ1-3; 11 positions match TRBD1. The CDR3 is 14 residues long. The germline gives CDR1 MNHEY, CDR2 SMNVEV (reference sequence). Germline trimming cut 3 bases from V and 6 bases from J; bases unmatched to any gene: 1. In DNA, the CDR3 is TGTGCCAGCAGTTTGGGACAGGGGGTAAACACCATATATTTT. Translating it yields CASSLGQGVNTIYF.

The chain has TRBV7-9 and TRBJ2-1; TRBD2 might be the D (5 bases). This CDR3 is built from 15 residues. CDR1 and CDR2 (germline): SEHNR, FQNEAQ (reference sequence). V lost 4 bases and J 0 bases, leaving 10 bases between the germline ends. CDR3 in amino acids: CASSSLAISYNEQFF. The CDR3 DNA sequence: TGTGCCAGCAGCTCCTTAGCGATCTCCTACAATGAGCAGTTCTTC.

The genes are TRBV7-3 and TRBJ2-1, with 11 bases that match TRBD2. J was trimmed by 0 bases and V by 5 bases; bases with no gene match: 9. This CDR3 has 18 amino acids. Looked up from germline, CDR1 is SGHTA and CDR2 is FQGTGA. The CDR3: CASSPHPGLAGSYNEQFF. The DNA for the CDR3 is TGTGCCAGCAGCCCCCACCCTGGACTAGCGGGCTCCTACAATGAGCAGTTCTTC.

This clone was counted a single time. The chain couples TRBV27 to TRBJ2-3, with D possibly TRBD2 on 5 matching bases. V lost 1 base and J lost 4, with 12 bases in between. Looked up from germline, CDR1 is MNHEY and CDR2 is SMNVEV (reference sequence). The CDR3 is 15 amino acids. The chain's CDR3 is CASSLLVGVPDTQYF. CDR3 sequence (DNA): TGTGCCAGCAGTTTATTGGTCGGGGTTCCAGATACGCAGTATTTT.

This clone was picked up a small number of times. CDR3 loop: CASSYRWTDLEYGYTF. CDR3 coding DNA: TGTGCCAGCAGTTACCGATGGACAGATCTGGAGTATGGCTACACCTTC. V and J are TRBV6-5 and TRBJ1-2, with TRBD1 as a possible D gene (6 bases). Germline V gives CDR1 MNHEY, CDR2 SVGAGI. The CDR3 runs 16 residues. Trimming pared 2 bases from V and 5 bases from J, leaving 18 bases between.

The chain employs TRBV10-3 and TRBJ2-5; D unclear. Germline V lookup: CDR1 ENHRY, CDR2 SYGVKD. There are 15 residues in the CDR3. Trimming took 0 bases from V and 4 from J, leaving 12 bases between them. The CDR3 bases are TGTGCCATCAGTGAGTCTGGACGGTGGTTAGAGACCCAGTACTTC. This codes for CAISESGRWLETQYF.

The chain combines TRBV27 with TRBJ2-2; 12 bases line up with TRBD2. V trimming: 4 bases; J trimming: 5 bases; junction bases outside the gene matches: 2. The CDR3 extends over 15 amino acids. The germline V gene encodes CDR1 MNHEY and CDR2 SMNVEV (reference sequence). CDR3 sequence (DNA): TGTGCCAGCAGTTCCCTAGCGGGAGGGACCGGGGAGCTGTTTTTT. Encoded protein: CASSSLAGGTGELFF.

This chain uses TRBV30 with TRBJ2-7; 9 nucleotides line up with TRBD1. With V trimmed by 4 bases and J by 6 bases, 4 bases remained unmatched. The length of the CDR3 is 12 residues. Germline CDR1 reads GTSNPN; CDR2 reads SVGIG (reference sequence). The CDR3 nucleotides are TGTGCCTGGATAGACAGGGGGGTCGAGCAGTACTTC. Translating it yields CAWIDRGVEQYF. The entire variable domain, with the rest obtained from reference TRBV30 and TRBJ2-7, is as follows: SQTIHQWPATLVQPVGSPLSLECTVEGTSNPNLYWYRQAAGRGLQLLFYSVGIGQISSEVPQNLSASRPQDRQFILSSKKLLLSDSGFYLCAWIDRGVEQYFGPGTRLTVT.

This chain links TRBV10-3 with TRBJ1-1, with a possible D match to TRBD1 (5 bases). The CDR3 contains 15 residues. CDR1 is ENHRY, CDR2 SYGVKD, per germline. The V end was cut by 6 bases, the J end by 1 base, with 15 bases between. The DNA for the CDR3 is TGTGCCATCAGAGAAACAGGTACCGGGAACACTGAAGCTTTCTTT. Protein: CAIRETGTGNTEAFF.

This clone was observed a handful of times. The chain recombines TRBV27 with TRBJ2-1, with 9 bases lining up with TRBD1. The CDR3 is made up of 12 amino acids. CDR1 and CDR2 (germline): MNHEY, SMNVEV (reference sequence). Germline trimming cut 4 bases from V and 13 bases from J; bases unmatched to any gene: 5. The CDR3 region has the DNA TGTGCCAGCAGTTCAAGGGACAGGGTCCAGTTCTTC. Protein sequence: CASSSRDRVQFF.

The chain employs TRBV11-3 and TRBJ2-2; the D is unclear. V shed 4 bases and J shed 0 bases, with 9 bases lying between them. Germline V gives CDR1 SGHNT, CDR2 YENEEA. The CDR3 sequence is 15 residues long. CDR3 loop: CASSSTTPNTGELFF. CDR3 sequence (DNA): TGTGCCAGCAGCTCCACTACTCCGAACACCGGGGAGCTGTTTTTT.

The chain has TRBV5-5 and TRBJ2-3, with D unresolved. V lost 1 base, J lost 4 bases, and 7 bases lay in between. Germline V CDR1 and CDR2: SGHKS, YYEKEE (reference sequence). This CDR3 has 13 residues. CDR3 DNA: TGTGCCAGCAGCTTGTGGGGATCAGATACGCAGTATTTT. Its translation is CASSLWGSDTQYF.

This chain uses TRBV30 with TRBJ1-1, with D possibly TRBD1 on 5 matching bases. Per the germline V gene, CDR1 is GTSNPN and CDR2 is SVGIG (reference sequence). V dropped 0 bases and J dropped 5 bases, with 19 bases sitting between them. There are 16 residues in the CDR3. CDR3 loop: CAWSVKEGAGRTEAFF. The CDR3 DNA sequence: TGTGCCTGGAGTGTAAAGGAAGGGGCAGGTAGGACTGAAGCTTTCTTT.